This TCR beta chain derives from a study of blood T cell repertoires in COVID-19. Study overall: The analysed material was cDNA or gDNA that came from T cells, B-cell-depleted T cells, or PBMCs.

After removal of 5 bases from V and 4 bases from J, the junction contained 7 bases not matched to a gene. The CDR3 consists of 15 residues. From germline, CDR1 is SEHNR and CDR2 FQNEAQ (reference sequence). Participants, roughly 18 to 90 years old, spanned some 23 US areas. Which cohort a participant joined came from the clinical history participants gave. As handled by the study authors: By means of reference gene primer amplification, nucleated cell counts were estimated. Libraries were prepared by immunoSEQ multiplex PCR; TCRdb keeps only in-frame clonotypes and omits some of them. V and J calls and clone size are as listed in that table; D and trimming were resolved from the DNA. The data show 340,000 or so clones, about 86% seen once.

The clonotype comes from a woman aged 40 to 50 with acute COVID-19. The chain combines TRBV7-9 with TRBJ1-5; 8 positions agree with TRBD1. Material for sequencing was PBMCs or T cells enriched from blood (not recorded which). CDR3 amino acids: CASSAGQAPNQPQHF. The DNA for the CDR3 is TGTGCCAGCAGCGCGGGACAGGCGCCAAATCAGCCCCAGCATTTT.